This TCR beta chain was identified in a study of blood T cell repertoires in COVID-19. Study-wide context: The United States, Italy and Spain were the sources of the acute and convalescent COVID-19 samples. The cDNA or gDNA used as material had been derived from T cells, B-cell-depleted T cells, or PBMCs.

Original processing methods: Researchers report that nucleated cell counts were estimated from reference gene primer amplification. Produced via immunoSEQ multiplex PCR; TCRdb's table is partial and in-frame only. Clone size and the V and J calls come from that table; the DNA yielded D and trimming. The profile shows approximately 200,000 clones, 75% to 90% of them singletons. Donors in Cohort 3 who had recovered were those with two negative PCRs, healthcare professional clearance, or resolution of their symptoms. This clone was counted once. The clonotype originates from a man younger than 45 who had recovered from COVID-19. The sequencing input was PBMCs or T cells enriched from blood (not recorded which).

As DNA, the CDR3 is TGCAGCGCACGAGGGACAGGACTGAACACTGAAGCTTTCTTT. Encoded protein: CSARGTGLNTEAFF. V usage is TRBV29-1 and J usage is TRBJ1-1, with 8 bases identical to TRBD1. The CDR3 covers 14 residues. The germline gives CDR1 SQVTM, CDR2 ANQGSEA. V lost 7 bases and J lost 0; bases outside the gene matches: 7.